Included here is one TCR beta chain sequence, with context. Its specificity is unknown. The source of the sample is a study of Ad26.COV2.S vaccination and SARS-CoV-2 variants. Study information: Enrollment placed the donor in the COV1001 Ad26.COV2.S trial arm. Ad26.COV2.S shots went into the muscle once or twice, 56 days apart. Study conclusions and caveats: Vaccinees reportedly had broad spike-specific CD8+ and CD4+ T cell responses.

The CDR3 contains 13 residues. Trimming took off 1 base at V and 7 bases at J, with 8 bases between the two ends. Germline V gives CDR1 MGHRA, CDR2 YSYEKL. The treatment is: some 20 received Ad26.COV2.S at low or high dose, single or two shots; roughly five received placebo; per-sample allocation not given. Samples came from day 63 after the first vaccine or placebo injection. Using immunoSEQ multiplex PCR, the repertoire was profiled, and TCRdb retains in-frame clones only, with some absent. The sample holds a few hundred thousand clones, approximately 90% seen once. This receptor was identified in a person between 18 and 59 years old who received the Ad26.COV2.S COVID-19 vaccine or a placebo. This sequence joins TRBV4-1 and TRBJ2-1; D gene uncertain. Here the sequenced sample was peripheral blood, taken in a trial of Ad26.COV2.S vaccine versus placebo. The CDR3 region is CASSQVETNEQFF. Written as DNA, the CDR3 is TGCGCCAGCAGCCAAGTAGAGACAAATGAGCAGTTCTTC.